One T cell receptor beta chain is described in this entry. What it recognizes is unknown. This sample is part of a study of CD8 T cells in ankylosing spondylitis. Quantitative molecular-barcoded 5'-RACE generated the TCR beta libraries. TCRdb reprocessed the 5' RACE reads via MiXCR and lists one record per CDR3 protein. This sample has over 700,000 distinct CDR3 sequences, with around 20% found just once. General study points: In synovial fluid and blood from reactive arthritis, some motif variants were previously reported. Relatively rare in peripheral blood, disease-linked clones were also CD8+. Clones tied to disease were said to be significantly enriched in matched ankylosing spondylitis synovial fluid. Among TCR beta sequences, a motif of fewer than 10 highly homologous variants appeared characteristic of ankylosing spondylitis blood.

V gave up 9 bases and J gave up 3 bases, with 14 bases separating them. From germline, CDR1 is LGHNT and CDR2 FRNRAP. This CDR3 region has 13 residues. The sequenced sample consisted of blood, either unsorted or a sorted T cell fraction (not recorded which). J is TRBJ2-5 and V is TRBV12-5; D assignment may be TRBD1 or TRBD2 (5 bases each). The clonotype originates from a male donor with ankylosing spondylitis. DNA for the CDR3: TGTGCTAGCGCAGGGTTGAGGGAAGAGACCCAGTACTTC. It is translated as CASAGLREETQYF.